This T cell receptor (beta chain) originates from a study of beta chain features in type 1 diabetes. Notes on the study in general: For Type 1 diabetes patients, all four CD4+ subsets carried TCRB CDR3s that were moderately but significantly shorter.

Expressed TCRB transcripts were sequenced because the entire RNA isolate underwent reverse transcription. Profiling relied on immunoSEQ multiplex PCR, and the TCRdb table lists in-frame clones only, not all of them. This sample has a few hundred thousand clones, with around a tenth found just once. Concerning this clone: The antigen remains unidentified.

The V gene's germline CDR1 is MNHEY and CDR2 SVGAGI. Trimming shortened V by 4 bases and J by 5 bases, and 8 bases separated the two germline ends. The CDR3 loop spans 12 amino acids. The clonotype was recovered from a young man with type 1 diabetes. What was sequenced was central memory CD4+ T cells from blood. The rearrangement links TRBV6-5 to TRBJ2-5, with D possibly being TRBD1 (7 bases). The CDR3 DNA reads TGTGCCAGCAGTTCAGGGGGGGAGACCCAGTACTTC. It translates to CASSSGGETQYF.